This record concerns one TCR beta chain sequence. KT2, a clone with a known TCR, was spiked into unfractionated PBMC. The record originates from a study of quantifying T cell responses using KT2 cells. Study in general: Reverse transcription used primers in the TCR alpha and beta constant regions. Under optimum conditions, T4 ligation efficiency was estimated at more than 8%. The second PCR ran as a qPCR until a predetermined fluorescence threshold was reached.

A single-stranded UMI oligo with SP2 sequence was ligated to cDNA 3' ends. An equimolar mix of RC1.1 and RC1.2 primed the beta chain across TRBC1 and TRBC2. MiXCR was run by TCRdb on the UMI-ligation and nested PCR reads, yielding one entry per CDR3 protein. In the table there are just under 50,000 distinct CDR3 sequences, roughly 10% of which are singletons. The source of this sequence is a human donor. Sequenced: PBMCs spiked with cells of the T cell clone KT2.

The CDR3 DNA is TGTGCCAGCAGTAGAAGACAGGGGCCCTACGAGCAGTACTTC. Encoded protein: CASSRRQGPYEQYF. The chain combines TRBV7-3 with TRBJ2-7, with 8 nucleotides matching TRBD1. CDR1 SGHTA and CDR2 FQGTGA come from the germline V gene. The CDR3 runs to 14 residues. The junction had 6 bases not matched to a gene; V was cut back by 6 bases and J by 2 bases.